This entry concerns a single T cell receptor (beta chain). This sample is drawn from a study of Graves' ophthalmopathy and Graves' hyperthyroidism. Amplified material comprised TCR beta CDR3 regions derived from RNA transcripts. First-round RT-PCR used HTBI primers; second-round multiplex PCR followed. TCRdb re-called the multiplex PCR reads through MiXCR, storing one row per CDR3 protein. The sample yields about 1.1 million distinct CDR3 sequences, less than 45% seen once. No donor had other autoimmune disease, uncontrolled infection, pregnancy or lactation. Per the germline V gene, CDR1 is DFQATT and CDR2 is SNEGSKA (reference sequence). Between the trimmed V and J ends, which lost 3 bases and 7 bases, there was a span of 18 bases. This CDR3 is built from 15 residues.

This chain links TRBV20-1 with TRBJ2-2; D perhaps matches TRBD1 (6 bases). The specimen was peripheral blood or thyroid tissue (not recorded which). The sequence came from an adult man with Graves' hyperthyroidism. The CDR3 nucleotides are TGCAGTGCTAGTTCCGGGGACATTCTGAACGGGGAGCTGTTTTTT. Translation gives CSASSGDILNGELFF.